The T cell receptor beta chain under discussion was sequenced for a study of T cell responses to AZD1222 COVID-19 vaccine. Sequencing used immunoSEQ multiplex PCR; TCRdb keeps in-frame clones, though not all of them. The sample lists approximately 150,000 clones; about 90% were seen once. As concerns this clone: Its antigen is currently unknown.

The CDR3 totals 16 residues. Per germline, CDR1 GTSNPN and CDR2 SVGIG (reference sequence). V lost 5 bases to trimming and J lost 0 bases; unmatched junction nucleotides: 12. Study-wide findings and caveats: The donor cohort was predominantly white British with a female majority, and clonal diversity may have been underestimated. Spike-specific TCR depth and breadth grew after two AZD1222 doses.

The chain links TRBV30 to TRBJ1-1; 7 bases map to TRBD1. The sample consisted of peripheral blood, taken 28 days after the second AZD1222 dose. This TCR derives from an adult who received the AZD1222 COVID-19 vaccine. The CDR3 is CAWGHGTVPMNTEAFF. CDR3 nucleotides: TGTGCCTGGGGGCACGGGACAGTTCCTATGAACACTGAAGCTTTCTTT.